A selection of T cell receptor beta chains follows, all from one sample in a study of T cell responses to AZD1222 COVID-19 vaccine. Repertoires were generated with immunoSEQ multiplex PCR, while TCRdb's copy carries only in-frame clones and drops some. The sample includes some 200,000 clones, roughly 94% of them seen just once. The sequencing here drew on peripheral blood, taken 28 days after the second dose of the MenACWY control vaccine. The receptors were sampled from an adult who received the MenACWY meningococcal vaccine as a control. CDR3s leave out the opening cysteine and the closing phenylalanine or tryptophan. Fields, in order: clone size, V gene, CDR3 protein. Clone size is not always given. Where it is, it says once, few, many or a class for expanded clones.

size: few
V: TRBV4-1
CDR3: ASSQVRKGQGYT

size: .
V: TRBV6-5
CDR3: ASTPKPSGGDTQY

size: .
V: TRBV19
CDR3: ASSIDLGSLELF

size: .
V: TRBV13
CDR3: ASSLRGADTQY

size: .
V: TRBV6-5
CDR3: ASSVGGSSYNEQF

size: .
V: TRBV5-8
CDR3: ASSTPHRGNYGYT

size: .
V: TRBV4-1
CDR3: ASSQTGPDRHTEAF

size: .
V: TRBV5-1
CDR3: ASSLGYGAWNTEAF

size: .
V: TRBV5-6
CDR3: ASSLEGSGSSYNEQF

size: once
V: TRBV28
CDR3: ASSPPGTTDTQY

size: .
V: TRBV20-1
CDR3: SASKGLGSNQPQH

size: .
V: TRBV20-1
CDR3: SHPSYNEQF

size: .
V: TRBV6-5
CDR3: ASSDLGWAGNTIY

size: .
V: TRBV7-8
CDR3: ASSLVALIGIETQY

size: .
V: TRBV5-4
CDR3: ATRLRRTGTYNEQF

size: .
V: TRBV5-4
CDR3: ASSLGSSGTPETQY

size: .
V: TRBV11-2
CDR3: ASSLELAGAYEQY

size: .
V: TRBV28
CDR3: ASSYRTSGRYEQY

size: .
V: TRBV6-5
CDR3: ASSYSTGNTIY

size: .
V: TRBV6-2/TRBV6-3
CDR3: ASSYDGEQF

size: .
V: TRBV19
CDR3: ASSLGLAGLPNTGELF

size: .
V: TRBV9
CDR3: ASSTPRLGTQPGYT

size: .
V: TRBV28
CDR3: ASSLPIARNTIY

size: .
V: TRBV21-1
CDR3: ASSKSPGLVIEQF

size: .
V: TRBV10-1
CDR3: ASSKPRRGREKHNEQF

size: .
V: TRBV19
CDR3: ASRAGDNEQF

size: .
V: TRBV5-1
CDR3: ASSRDDLNEKLF

size: .
V: TRBV2
CDR3: ASSEETGQSNSPLH

size: .
V: TRBV18
CDR3: ASSPGAQETQY

size: .
V: TRBV9
CDR3: ASKNREPNYGYT

size: .
V: TRBV7-8
CDR3: ASSLYEVPEKLF

size: .
V: TRBV9
CDR3: ASSVGPGDYNEQF

size: .
V: TRBV12-3/TRBV12-4
CDR3: ASSSQVNYGYT

size: .
V: TRBV5-4
CDR3: ASSPRAGHGYT

size: .
V: TRBV28
CDR3: AGVDQPNQPQH

size: .
V: TRBV6-5
CDR3: ASSRRDSTGELF

size: once
V: TRBV3-1/TRBV3-2
CDR3: ASSVQGRDGYT

size: .
V: TRBV27
CDR3: ASRMVGQPQH

size: .
V: TRBV4-2
CDR3: ASSQAVGGEAYGYT

size: .
V: TRBV3-1/TRBV3-2
CDR3: ASSQVGQGHQETQY

size: .
V: TRBV19
CDR3: ASRDRGATEAF

size: .
V: TRBV4-1
CDR3: ASSQTTGQRNTEAF

size: .
V: TRBV28
CDR3: ASSPSWAFPNIAGGRTGEQF

size: .
V: TRBV18
CDR3: ASSSKTGDQPQH

size: .
V: TRBV18
CDR3: ASSPPGLAGTDTQY

size: .
V: TRBV6-4
CDR3: ASSVTLNQPQH

size: .
V: TRBV5-4
CDR3: ASSLGVGEAF

size: .
V: TRBV5-7
CDR3: ATPRLQGHDGYT

size: .
V: TRBV4-2
CDR3: ASSQETGPSPLH

size: .
V: TRBV5-4
CDR3: ASSEQGRDLNTIY

size: few
V: TRBV19
CDR3: ASSRQVESAEQY

size: .
V: TRBV27
CDR3: ASMDIAGKSPLH

size: .
V: TRBV6-5
CDR3: ASSFSSGRIEAF

size: .
V: TRBV6-5
CDR3: ASSSSGRNTYEQY

size: .
V: TRBV28
CDR3: ASSPGTVNYGYT

size: .
V: TRBV5-5
CDR3: ASSLRDRADHEQY

size: .
V: TRBV11-2
CDR3: ASSPRQGTEAF

size: .
V: TRBV13
CDR3: ASSLGGLSSSYEQY

size: .
V: TRBV21-1
CDR3: ASSSPQNTEAF

size: .
V: TRBV4-1
CDR3: ASSPGQGDREQF